This passage covers 28 T cell receptor beta chains from one sample sequenced in a study of glioma-infiltrating T cells after dendritic cell vaccination. The time point: after dendritic cell vaccination, including at tumor progression/relapse. TCRdb keeps only in-frame clones here, not all; method: immunoSEQ multiplex PCR. This table has 20,000 to 30,000 clones, around nine tenths appearing once. The sample was blood, taken after dendritic cell vaccination. These receptors were collected from a human donor with glioblastoma.

This clone was found once. CDR3 DNA: TGTGCCAGCACAACCGGGACTAGCACAGATACGCAGTATTTT. Protein product: CASTTGTSTDTQYF. The chain combines TRBV7-2 with TRBJ2-3, with D maybe TRBD2 (6 bases). CDR1 SGHTA and CDR2 FQGNSA come from the germline V gene. This CDR3 is 14 amino acids long. Between the trimmed V and J ends, which lost 7 bases and 0 bases, there was a span of 11 bases.

This clone was observed once. The chain is built from TRBV6-1 and TRBJ2-3; TRBD2 might be the D (6 bases). Germline V CDR1 and CDR2: MNHNS, SASEGT. The V gene lost 6 bases and the J gene lost 2 bases, with 12 bases spanning the gap. There are 14 residues in the CDR3. The CDR3 region has the DNA TGTGCCAGCAGGCGGGACCCCCACACAGATACGCAGTATTTT. The encoded protein is CASRRDPHTDTQYF.

The chain employs TRBV6-1 and TRBJ1-2, with 8 positions matching TRBD1. J lost 5 bases, V lost 7 bases, and 9 bases had no gene match. CDR1 and CDR2 (germline): MNHNS, SASEGT. The CDR3 covers 14 residues. Here the CDR3 reads CASNTGGPDYGYTF. The CDR3 DNA follows: TGTGCCAGCAATACAGGGGGACCCGATTATGGCTACACCTTC.

The genes are TRBV11-2 and TRBJ2-5; a possible D gene is TRBD2 (6 bases). TRBJ2-7 explains the end of the DNA better; the J call may be wrong. There are 15 residues in the CDR3. Germline V CDR1 and CDR2: SGHAT, FQNNGV. The CDR3 DNA follows: TGTGCCAGCAGCTTAAACCGGGACTCATCCTACGAGCAGTACTTC. It encodes CASSLNRDSSYEQYF.

V and J are TRBV5-8 and TRBJ1-1, with a weak D call TRBD1 (6 bases). The CDR3 contains 12 residues. Germline loops: CDR1 SGHTS, CDR2 YDEGEE. V lost 9 bases and J 2 bases, leaving 11 bases between the germline ends. CDR3 DNA sequence: TGTGCCACCTACAGGGTCAACACTGAAGCTTTCTTT. Its protein product is CATYRVNTEAFF. Filled out from reference TRBV5-8 and TRBJ1-1, the complete variable domain reads EAGVTQSPTHLIKTRGQQATLRCSPISGHTSVYWYQQALGLGLQFLLWYDEGEERNRGNFPPRFSGRQFPNYSSELNVNALELEDSALYLCATYRVNTEAFFGQGTRLTVV.

This chain connects TRBV5-1 to TRBJ1-3; the D is unclear. CDR1 and CDR2 (germline): SGHRS, YFSETQ. V gave up 0 bases and J gave up 0 bases, with 10 bases separating them. This CDR3 has 16 amino acids. CDR3 nucleotides: TGCGCCAGCAGCTTGGGACATCAACTCTCTGGAAACACCATATATTTT. Translation gives CASSLGHQLSGNTIYF.

The DNA for the CDR3 is TGTGCCAGTGACTTTTCGTTAGGGAGTAACTATGGCTACACCTTC. It yields the protein CASDFSLGSNYGYTF. The rearrangement joins TRBV19 to TRBJ1-2, with D hard to call. Germline assignment: CDR1 LNHDA and CDR2 SQIVND (reference sequence). The ends were cut back, 8 bases at V and 1 base at J, with 17 bases in the middle. CDR3 length: 15 amino acids.

The chain uses TRBV29-1 and TRBJ2-5; D is ambiguous. The CDR3 consists of 14 residues. The ends were cut back, 7 bases at V and 2 bases at J, with 17 bases in the middle. Germline CDR1 SQVTM, CDR2 ANQGSEA. The CDR3 sequence: CSAWFGLVQETQYF. As DNA, the CDR3 is TGCAGCGCCTGGTTCGGGTTGGTACAAGAGACCCAGTACTTC.

The J gene is TRBJ2-7, the V gene TRBV27; 9 bases match TRBD2. Germline V gene sequence: CDR1 MNHEY, CDR2 SMNVEV (reference sequence). CDR3 length: 15 residues. V dropped 7 bases and J dropped 2; count of bases not matched to a gene: 9. CDR3 sequence (DNA): TGTGCCAGCACCCAGGGGCGGGGGGGACCCTACGAGCAGTACTTC. Protein: CASTQGRGGPYEQYF.

The chain uses TRBV10-3 and TRBJ2-1; 12 positions match TRBD2. Germline CDR1 reads ENHRY; CDR2 reads SYGVKD. This CDR3 is built from 14 residues. With V trimmed by 6 bases and J by 5 bases, 2 bases remained unmatched. The DNA for the CDR3 is TGTGCCATCAGGTGGACTAGCGGGGACAATGAGCAGTTCTTC. Encoded protein: CAIRWTSGDNEQFF.

The chain couples TRBV5-1 to TRBJ2-7, with 8 nucleotides matching TRBD1. The CDR3 loop spans 16 amino acids. After removal of 1 base from V and 4 bases from J, the junction contained 10 bases not matched to a gene. Germline V CDR1 and CDR2: SGHRS, YFSETQ. This chain's CDR3 is CASSLPKDREWYEQYF. The CDR3 DNA reads TGCGCCAGCAGCTTGCCCAAGGACAGGGAGTGGTACGAGCAGTACTTC.

This clone showed up just once. This chain connects TRBV10-3 to TRBJ2-7; 7 bases match TRBD1. Germline V gene sequence: CDR1 ENHRY, CDR2 SYGVKD. This CDR3 region has 14 residues. The ends lost 5 bases at V and 5 bases at J; junction bases unmatched: 9. The CDR3 DNA sequence: TGTGCCATCAGTTCCCGACAGGGATACCACGAGCAGTACTTC. Its protein product is CAISSRQGYHEQYF.

V gene TRBV2 combines with J gene TRBJ2-7; 13 bases are a match to TRBD2. J was trimmed by 6 bases and V by 6 bases; bases with no gene match: 5. The CDR3 is 14 residues long. Germline V gene lookup returns CDR1 SNHLY and CDR2 FYNNEI. In DNA, the CDR3 is TGTGCCAGCAGGCCGGGACTAGCGGGGATCGAGCAGTACTTC. As protein: CASRPGLAGIEQYF.

The V and J genes are TRBV6-6 and TRBJ2-3; the match to TRBD1 covers 9 bases. J lost 0 bases, V lost 6 bases, and 7 bases had no gene match. This CDR3 has 16 residues. Looked up from germline, CDR1 is MNHNY and CDR2 is SVGAGI (reference sequence). The CDR3 here is CASRSSTGGSTDTQYF. CDR3 nucleotides: TGTGCCAGCAGATCTTCGACAGGGGGTAGCACAGATACGCAGTATTTT.

This sequence joins TRBV5-4 and TRBJ2-3; 10 bases map to TRBD2. CDR1 and CDR2 (germline): SGHNT, YYREEE (reference sequence). This CDR3 is 16 amino acids long. Germline trimming cut 0 bases from V and 4 bases from J; bases unmatched to any gene: 5. For the CDR3, the DNA is TGTGCCAGCAGCTTGGGAGCGGGGGGGTTTGCAGATACGCAGTATTTT. This encodes CASSLGAGGFADTQYF.

V is TRBV21-1 and J is TRBJ2-1; TRBD1, the table's D call, lacks a check against the DNA. TRBV21-1 has pseudogene status. The CDR3 loop spans 14 amino acids. CDR3 bases: TGTGCCAGCAGCAAAGGACAGGGGGCAAGTGAGCAGTTCTTC. Translating it yields CASSKGQGASEQFF.

The J gene is TRBJ2-7, the V gene TRBV10-3; D not certain. In germline, CDR1 is ENHRY, CDR2 SYGVKD. Trimming pared 8 bases from V and 0 bases from J, leaving 11 bases between. The CDR3 runs to 13 residues. The CDR3, as DNA: TGTGCCATCTTACTTGAGAGCTCCTACGAGCAGTACTTC. Protein product: CAILLESSYEQYF.

The CDR3 is CAWGTGSGQPQHF. The CDR3 region has the DNA TGTGCCTGGGGGACAGGATCAGGTCAGCCCCAGCATTTT. V and J are TRBV30 and TRBJ1-5; 8 bases map to TRBD1. Germline lookup yields CDR1 GTSNPN and CDR2 SVGIG (reference sequence). The junction had 6 bases not matched to a gene; V was cut back by 5 bases and J by 6 bases. The CDR3 totals 13 residues.

CDR3 in DNA: TGTGCCAGCAGTCCGAACGGACTAGCGGGGGGCTTTAGCACAGATACGCAGTATTTT. Its translation is CASSPNGLAGGFSTDTQYF. The gene calls are TRBV27 and TRBJ2-3; 14 bases align to TRBD2. J gave up 0 bases and V 5 bases, and 10 bases lay outside the gene matches. Germline-derived CDR1 and CDR2 are MNHEY and SMNVEV (reference sequence). This CDR3 has 19 residues.

J is TRBJ2-7 and V is TRBV7-2; 11 positions match TRBD2. Trimming at V came to 3 bases and at J to 5 bases, leaving 3 bases not matched to a gene. The germline gives CDR1 SGHTA, CDR2 FQGNSA. The CDR3 has 14 residues. The CDR3 loop is CASSFSGGADEQYF. The CDR3 region has the DNA TGTGCCAGCAGCTTTAGCGGGGGGGCAGACGAGCAGTACTTC.

The chain uses TRBV11-2 and TRBJ1-3; 10 nucleotides align to TRBD1. Germline values: CDR1 SGHAT, CDR2 FQNNGV. Trimming cost V 5 bases and J 3 bases; bases outside gene matches: 10. CDR3 length: 17 residues. The CDR3 protein is CASSRDRGHLLGNTIYF. The CDR3 DNA reads TGTGCCAGCAGCCGCGACAGGGGGCATCTTCTTGGAAACACCATATATTTT.

The rearrangement joins TRBV7-2 to TRBJ2-7; 8 bases are a match to TRBD1. The CDR3 is 14 amino acids. From germline, CDR1 is SGHTA and CDR2 FQGNSA. Trimming took 5 bases from V and 3 from J; bases not matched to a gene: 6. CDR3 in DNA: TGTGCCAGCAGCCGAAACGGACAGGGCTACGAGCAGTACTTC. Protein sequence: CASSRNGQGYEQYF.

This chain links TRBV4-1 with TRBJ2-1; 8 positions agree with TRBD2. V dropped 0 bases and J dropped 0; count of bases not matched to a gene: 4. The germline CDR1 and CDR2 sequences are MGHRA and YSYEKL. The CDR3 has 17 residues. The CDR3 region is CASSQDSGTASYNEQFF. As DNA, the CDR3 is TGCGCCAGCAGCCAAGATAGCGGGACCGCCTCCTACAATGAGCAGTTCTTC.

The chain joins TRBV10-2 to TRBJ2-5, with 9 bases aligning to TRBD2. CDR1 and CDR2 (germline): WSHSY, SAAADI. CDR3 size: 15 residues. The junction had 9 bases not matched to a gene; V was cut back by 6 bases and J by 4 bases. CDR3 nucleotide sequence: TGCGCCAGCAGGGACCGCGGGGGGGCCAGAGAGACCCAGTACTTC. This gives the protein CASRDRGGARETQYF.

This chain joins TRBV5-4 and TRBJ2-1; 9 bases map to TRBD1. CDR3 size: 15 residues. The germline gives CDR1 SGHNT, CDR2 YYREEE (reference sequence). With V trimmed by 4 bases and J by 3 bases, 5 bases remained unmatched. The CDR3 bases are TGTGCCAGCAGCCTGAAGACAGGGGGCTACAATGAGCAGTTCTTC. It is translated as CASSLKTGGYNEQFF.

Concerning this clone itself: Germline and junction disagree at one end, which may indicate a read error. Within the sample, other DNA sequences also encode this same CDR3. The chain employs TRBV18 and TRBJ1-6, with 8 nucleotides matching TRBD1. This CDR3 is built from 14 residues. Germline V gene lookup returns CDR1 KGHSH and CDR2 LQKENI. In nucleotides, the CDR3 is TGTGCCAGCTCCCGGGACAGGAGGAATTCCCCCCTCCACTTT. It codes for CASSRDRRNSPLHF.

This rearrangement joins TRBV2 to TRBJ2-2; possible D gene TRBD1, 6 bases. Per germline, CDR1 SNHLY and CDR2 FYNNEI. The V gene lost 7 bases and the J gene lost 0 bases, with 12 bases spanning the gap. The CDR3 loop spans 15 amino acids. The CDR3 reads CASTQDSANTGELFF. CDR3 sequence (DNA): TGTGCCAGCACCCAGGACAGCGCGAACACCGGGGAGCTGTTTTTT.

The chain has TRBV5-6 and TRBJ2-7; 9 bases line up with TRBD1. The V and J ends lost 4 bases and 2 bases, in that order; junction bases with no gene match: 4. The CDR3 is made up of 14 amino acids. Germline-derived CDR1 and CDR2 are SGHDT and YYEEEE. The DNA for the CDR3 is TGTGCCAGCAGCCCCGGGACAGGGCCCTACGAGCAGTACTTC. Translation gives CASSPGTGPYEQYF. Full variable domain (rest looked up from reference TRBV5-6 and TRBJ2-7): DAGVTQSPTHLIKTRGQQVTLRCSPKSGHDTVSWYQQALGQGPQFIFQYYEEEERQRGNFPDRFSGHQFPNYSSELNVNALLLGDSALYLCASSPGTGPYEQYFGPGTRLTVT.